A single sample is the source of the 16 T cell receptor beta chains below, sequenced in a study of CXCR3-negative and CXCR3-positive naive CD8 T cells (dated 2019 in TCRdb). Sequencing was carried out with a NextSeq 550. The Human TCR Profiling Kit (MiLaboratory) was used to make UMI-labeled 5' RACE TRB cDNA libraries. TCRdb reanalyzed the reads, keeping one entry per CDR3 protein sequence and omitting DNA. This sample's table carries 65,000 to 95,000 distinct CDR3 sequences. The ten top clones hold around 1.5% of the sample. Input material: naive CXCR3- CD8+ T cells from blood. The cell subset or site label for this specimen denotes: CD45RO-CCR7+CD27+CD95- naive CD8+ T cells lacking CXCR3 (TNR3-). These receptors originate from a human donor in good health. Some clones in this sample may be carry-over from other donors' samples.

V gene TRBV27 combines with J gene TRBJ2-1; TCRdb selects TRBD1, and the lack of DNA leaves this call unchecked. Looked up from germline, CDR1 is MNHEY and CDR2 is SMNVEV (reference sequence). This CDR3 region has 13 residues. This CDR3 is CASSFGGGNEQFF.

The chain couples TRBV9 to TRBJ2-7; TCRdb calls TRBD2, which cannot be checked without DNA. The V gene's germline CDR1 is SGDLS and CDR2 YYNGEE. This CDR3 is built from 15 residues. Here the CDR3 reads CASSVGGQSAHEQYF. The complete variable domain, with remaining parts taken from reference TRBV9 and TRBJ2-7, reads DSGVTQTPKHLITATGQRVTLRCSPRSGDLSVYWYQQSLDQGLQFLIQYYNGEERAKGNILERFSAQQFPDLHSELNLSSLELGDSALYFCASSVGGQSAHEQYFGPGTRLTVT.

The V and J genes are TRBV23-1 and TRBJ1-5. TRBV23-1 counts as an open reading frame of uncertain function. This CDR3 contains 15 residues. The CDR3 reads CASSQSTASNQPQHF.

The chain has TRBV7-9 and TRBJ2-7; the D call of TRBD1 rests on TCRdb alone, since no DNA is present to check it. This CDR3 spans 15 amino acids. Germline-derived CDR1 and CDR2 are SEHNR and FQNEAQ (reference sequence). This chain's CDR3 is CASSLGQGALYEQYF.

This rearrangement joins TRBV5-1 to TRBJ2-3; with no DNA, the TCRdb D assignment of TRBD1 cannot be verified. This CDR3 is built from 17 residues. Germline CDR1 reads SGHRS; CDR2 reads YFSETQ. The CDR3 reads CASSLTGGTLSTDTQYF.

The rearrangement uses TRBV7-8 and TRBJ2-5; TCRdb gives TRBD1 as the D gene, but with no DNA this cannot be confirmed. Germline V gives CDR1 SGHVS, CDR2 FQNEAQ. CDR3 length: 19 residues. This chain's CDR3 is CASSLVYLETGQMEETQYF.

The chain joins TRBV28 to TRBJ2-7; TCRdb's D call, TRBD1, is unchecked because there is no DNA. Germline CDR1 and CDR2: MDHEN and SYDVKM. The CDR3 is 15 amino acids. This CDR3 is CASSLLLRGRYEQYF.

The V call is TRBV20-1, the J call TRBJ1-3. The CDR3 is 16 amino acids. The germline V gene encodes CDR1 DFQATT and CDR2 SNEGSKA (reference sequence). The CDR3 loop is CSARDYSQASGNTIYF.

The chain employs TRBV28 and TRBJ2-7; the D call of TRBD1 rests on TCRdb alone, since no DNA is present to check it. The germline V gene has CDR1 MDHEN and CDR2 SYDVKM. CDR3 length: 18 residues. The CDR3 is CASSLLPSAGAGYGEQYF.

The CDR3 protein is CASSPLHPRDPYNEQFF. The chain links TRBV3-1 to TRBJ2-1; TCRdb reports TRBD1, a call that lacks DNA to check it against. Per the germline V gene, CDR1 is LGHDT and CDR2 is YNNKEL (reference sequence). The CDR3 loop spans 17 amino acids.

The genes are TRBV4-3 and TRBJ2-7; absent DNA, TCRdb's TRBD1 call cannot be checked. Germline V gene lookup returns CDR1 LGHNA and CDR2 YSLEER. This CDR3 has 15 amino acids. This CDR3 is CASREQGASSYEQYF.

The CDR3 region is CASSPGRGQGKGEQFF. The rearrangement joins TRBV7-9 to TRBJ2-1; TCRdb indicates TRBD1, and absent DNA this call remains unverified. The CDR3 runs to 16 residues. From germline, CDR1 is SEHNR and CDR2 FQNEAQ (reference sequence).

The rearrangement links TRBV7-2 to TRBJ2-7. Germline lookup yields CDR1 SGHTA and CDR2 FQGNSA. The CDR3 has 13 residues. CDR3 residues: CASESSGSYEQYF.

The chain employs TRBV28 and TRBJ2-5; the TRBD2 assignment by TCRdb is unverifiable without DNA. This CDR3 has 15 residues. Per the germline V gene, CDR1 is MDHEN and CDR2 is SYDVKM. The CDR3 loop reads CASSQPRRGRETQYF.

The chain has TRBV5-1 and TRBJ2-1. There are 17 residues in the CDR3. From germline, CDR1 is SGHRS and CDR2 YFSETQ. Here the CDR3 reads CASSLVGLPTSPNEQFF.

The rearrangement uses TRBV3-1 and TRBJ2-1; checking the TCRdb D call of TRBD1 is not possible without DNA. CDR1 and CDR2 (germline): LGHDT, YNNKEL (reference sequence). The CDR3 extends over 18 amino acids. CDR3 loop: CASSHIFMLAGGYNEQFF.